This T cell receptor beta chain was captured by sequencing in a study of blood T cell repertoires in COVID-19. CDR3 size: 11 residues. Only in-frame clones appear in the TCRdb table, and some are missing; sequencing was by immunoSEQ multiplex PCR. The sample comprises around 260,000 clones, 75% to 90% of which are singletons, and 9.5% to 13% rests with the top ten. This sequence joins TRBV21-1 and TRBJ2-7; no DNA check was done on the table's D call, TRBD1. TRBV21-1 is an annotated pseudogene. The sample consisted of peripheral blood. The source of this sequence is a woman in her 70s with COVID-19, enrolled during active disease. The CDR3 nucleotides read TGTGCCAGCAGCCTCAGGGGCGAGCAGTACTTC. Protein sequence: CASSLRGEQYF.